The source of this T cell receptor beta chain is a study of T cells in Graves' hyperthyroidism and ophthalmopathy. Findings and caveats of the study: A 13 V-J signature model discriminated ophthalmopathy versus stable hyperthyroidism.

In the case of this clonotype: The target antigen is unknown.

Uncontrolled infection, other autoimmune disease, pregnancy or lactation barred patients from enrollment. The PBMCs were sourced from fresh peripheral blood (around 9.9 ml). Template material for amplifying TCR beta CDR3 regions consisted of RNA transcripts. HTBI primers were used for first-round RT-PCR of the TCR CDR3. TCRdb redid the calling of the multiplex PCR reads with MiXCR, one entry per CDR3 protein. The sample lists under 400,000 distinct CDR3 sequences, over 11% occurring once. From germline, CDR1 is SGHAT and CDR2 FQNNGV. The CDR3 is made up of 16 amino acids. Trimming removed 5 bases from V and 3 bases from J, with 16 bases in between.

This sequence originates from a woman aged 55-69 years with Graves' hyperthyroidism. The chain joins TRBV11-2 to TRBJ2-2, with D possibly TRBD1 on 6 matching bases. Sequences were obtained from blood. The CDR3 DNA is TGTGCCAGCAGCCCAAGACAGGTTCGGGACACCGGGGAGCTGTTTTTT. Residues: CASSPRQVRDTGELFF.